The rows below give T cell receptor beta chains drawn from one sample of a study of T-cell reconstitution after alpha-beta-depleted transplantation in children. TCRdb re-called the PCR reads through MiXCR, storing one row per CDR3 protein. The sample lists a few hundred thousand distinct CDR3 sequences; roughly a tenth were seen once. The input for sequencing was PBMCs from the stem cell graft donor, taken from the stem cell graft. Source of these receptors: a human donor who donated a stem cell graft to a child with acute myeloid leukemia. The CDR3 runs from the conserved cysteine through the conserved F or W. The D gene is left open where the match is weak. For some rows the clone size is stated as once, few or many, or as a class when expanded; others skip it.

TRBV29-1,-,TRBJ2-7,-,TGCAGCGTTGAAGATCAGGGGACACGGAGCTCCTACGAGCAGTACTTC,CSVEDQGTRSSYEQYF
TRBV5-1,many,TRBJ2-1,-,TGCGCCAGCAGACGACAGGGAGGGAATGAGCAGTTCTTC,CASRRQGGNEQFF
TRBV5-1,-,TRBJ2-5,-,TGCGCCAGCAGCACGGACCTCGGGCCCCAAGAGACCCAGTACTTC,CASSTDLGPQETQYF
TRBV9,-,TRBJ1-1,TRBD1,TGTGCCAGCAGCAAACAGGGGGCGGACACTGAAGCTTTCTTT,CASSKQGADTEAFF
TRBV7-9,few,TRBJ2-2,-,TGTGCCAGCAGCTTAACCTCCGACAGTCGTTACACCGGGGAGCTGTTTTTT,CASSLTSDSRYTGELFF
TRBV12-3/TRBV12-4,-,TRBJ2-2,-,TGTGCCAGCAGTTTATTCGGCACCGGGGAGCTGTTTTTT,CASSLFGTGELFF
TRBV29-1,few,TRBJ2-1,-,TGCAGCGTTGGGGCTAGCCAGCAGTTCTTC,CSVGASQQFF
TRBV6-2/TRBV6-3,-,TRBJ2-5,-,TGTGCCAGCAGGAAGGACGCCCCAGGTTGGGAGACCCAGTACTTC,CASRKDAPGWETQYF
TRBV30,-,TRBJ2-3,-,TGTGCCTGGAGTAATGCGGATACGCAGTATTTT,CAWSNADTQYF
TRBV5-1,-,TRBJ2-3,-,TGCGCCAGCAGCTTTCGGGGGAGAAACACAGATACGCAGTATTTT,CASSFRGRNTDTQYF
TRBV5-1,many,TRBJ2-1,-,TGCGCCAGCAGCTTGCGGGGCTCCTACAATGAGCAGTTCTTC,CASSLRGSYNEQFF
TRBV7-2,-,TRBJ2-1,-,TGTGCCAGCAGCTTAGCCGGGCCTGTCAATGAGCAGTTCTTC,CASSLAGPVNEQFF
TRBV12-3/TRBV12-4,few,TRBJ2-3,TRBD2,TGTGCCAGCAGTAGGACTAGCGGGGGAACAACGCAGTATTTT,CASSRTSGGTTQYF
TRBV9,many,TRBJ1-1,-,TGTGCCAGCAGCCCCGGAGGGGGGCGTTACACTGAAGCTTTCTTT,CASSPGGGRYTEAFF
TRBV6-5,few,TRBJ1-6,-,TGTGCCAGCAGTTCCGCACACAGGGCGGGAGATTCACCCCTCCACTTT,CASSSAHRAGDSPLHF
TRBV29-1,-,TRBJ1-1,-,TGCAGCGTTTCCTTTTACACGAACACTGAAGCTTTCTTT,CSVSFYTNTEAFF
TRBV4-1,few,TRBJ1-2,-,TGCGCCAGCAGCCAAGATCGGAGTGATTATATTTATGGCTACACCTTC,CASSQDRSDYIYGYTF
TRBV4-3,-,TRBJ2-7,-,TGCGCCAGCAGCCCCGAGGGCCTATTCGACGAGCAGTACTTC,CASSPEGLFDEQYF
TRBV5-1,few,TRBJ1-5,TRBD1,TGCGCCAGCAGCTTGGTTGCAGGGGGCTATCAGCCCCAGCATTTT,CASSLVAGGYQPQHF
TRBV29-1,many,TRBJ2-7,TRBD2,TGCAGCGTCGACCTAGCGGGGGGCTACGAGCAGTACTTC,CSVDLAGGYEQYF
TRBV7-2,many,TRBJ2-1,-,TGTGCCAGCAGCTTAGCGGGGGGTCTATACAATGAGCAGTTCTTC,CASSLAGGLYNEQFF
TRBV9,many,TRBJ2-1,TRBD2,TGTGCCAGCAGCGTGGGGACTAGCAGGTATGAGCAGTTCTTC,CASSVGTSRYEQFF
TRBV18,-,TRBJ2-3,TRBD2,TGTGCCAGCTCACTCGAACCAGCTAGCGGGGGATTTACGCAGTATTTT,CASSLEPASGGFTQYF
TRBV6-5,many,TRBJ1-1,-,TGTGCCAGCAGTTTCCCCGGTACGGACACTGAAGCTTTCTTT,CASSFPGTDTEAFF
TRBV4-1,-,TRBJ1-2,-,TGCGCCAGCAGCCATAACCCGCACTCGGATGGCTACACCTTC,CASSHNPHSDGYTF
TRBV12-3/TRBV12-4,few,TRBJ2-7,TRBD2,TGTGCCAGCAGTTTGGGGCTAGCGGGAGGAGGCTCCTACGAGCAGTACTTC,CASSLGLAGGGSYEQYF
TRBV10-3,few,TRBJ2-2,TRBD1,TGTGCCATCAGGGGGGACAGGTCCCCACCCGGGGAGCTGTTTTTT,CAIRGDRSPPGELFF
TRBV12-3/TRBV12-4,-,TRBJ1-1,-,TGTGCCAGCAGCTCCGAAAGGACAGTGGGGGATTTCTTT,CASSSERTVGDFF
TRBV12-3/TRBV12-4,few,TRBJ2-2,TRBD2,TGTGCCAGCAGACCTAGCGGGGGGATAGGCGGGGAGCTGTTTTTT,CASRPSGGIGGELFF
TRBV28,few,TRBJ2-1,-,TGTGCCAGCAGTTTTGAGGACAATGAGCAGTTCTTC,CASSFEDNEQFF
TRBV19,once,TRBJ1-1,TRBD1,TGTGCCAGTAGTGACAGGGCTGAAGCTTTCTTT,CASSDRAEAFF
TRBV7-2,-,TRBJ2-1,-,TGTGCCAGCAGCTTGACACATGAGCAGTTCTTC,CASSLTHEQFF
TRBV20-1,few,TRBJ2-1,-,TGCAGTGCTAGAGACCCCTTGGACTACGAGTACAATGAGCAGTTCTTC,CSARDPLDYEYNEQFF
TRBV9,-,TRBJ2-1,-,TGTGCCAGCGGCGGGTGGGATAGCTCCTACAATGAGCAGTTCTTC,CASGGWDSSYNEQFF
TRBV10-3,few,TRBJ1-6,-,TGTGCCATCAGTACCGGCCTGAGGGGAAGTGGACCCCTCCACTTT,CAISTGLRGSGPLHF
TRBV7-3,few,TRBJ2-2,TRBD2,TGTGCCAGCAGCTTATCAGTCCTAGCGGGGAACACCGGGGAGCTGTTTTTT,CASSLSVLAGNTGELFF
TRBV29-1,few,TRBJ2-6,TRBD1,TGCAGCGTAGCGGGACAGGGGGACGGGGCCAACGTCCTGACTTTC,CSVAGQGDGANVLTF
TRBV10-3,many,TRBJ1-1,TRBD1,TGTGCCATCAGTGACTCGGGGGCAGGGGGCACTGAAGCTTTCTTT,CAISDSGAGGTEAFF
TRBV21-1,few,TRBJ2-3,-,TGTGCCAGCAGCTGGTGGAAGGATACCACCACAGATACGCAGTATTTT,CASSWWKDTTTDTQYF
TRBV29-1,few,TRBJ2-1,TRBD2,TGCAGCGTTGAAGATCCAGGACTAGCGGGAGGTAATGAGCAGTTCTTC,CSVEDPGLAGGNEQFF
TRBV5-1,-,TRBJ1-2,TRBD1,TGCGCCAGCAGCTTGGTATCTCGGGACAGGGGGAACTATGGCTACACCTTC,CASSLVSRDRGNYGYTF
TRBV20-1,many,TRBJ2-5,TRBD2,TGCAGTGCTAGAGGGACTAGCGCTTCGGAGACCCAGTACTTC,CSARGTSASETQYF
TRBV12-3/TRBV12-4,few,TRBJ1-5,-,TGTGCCAGCAGCACTAACTTCGGGGCAAATCAGCCCCAGCATTTT,CASSTNFGANQPQHF
TRBV5-5,-,TRBJ2-3,-,TGTGCCAGCAGCTTGGTTCCCGCAGGCACAGATACGCAGTATTTT,CASSLVPAGTDTQYF